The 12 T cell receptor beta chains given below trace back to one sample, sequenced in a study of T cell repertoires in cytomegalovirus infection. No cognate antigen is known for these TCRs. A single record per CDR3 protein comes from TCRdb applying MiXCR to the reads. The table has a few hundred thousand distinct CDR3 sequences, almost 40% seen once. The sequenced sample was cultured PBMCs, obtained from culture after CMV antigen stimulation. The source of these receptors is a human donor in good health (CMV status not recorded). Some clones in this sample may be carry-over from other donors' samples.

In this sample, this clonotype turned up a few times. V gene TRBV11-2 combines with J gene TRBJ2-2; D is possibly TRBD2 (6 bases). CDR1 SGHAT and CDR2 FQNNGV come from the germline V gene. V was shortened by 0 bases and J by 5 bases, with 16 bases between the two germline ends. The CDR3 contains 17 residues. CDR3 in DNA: TGTGCCAGCAGCTTAGATTCGGGAGCAGGGTTTACCGGGGAGCTGTTTTTT. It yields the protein CASSLDSGAGFTGELFF.

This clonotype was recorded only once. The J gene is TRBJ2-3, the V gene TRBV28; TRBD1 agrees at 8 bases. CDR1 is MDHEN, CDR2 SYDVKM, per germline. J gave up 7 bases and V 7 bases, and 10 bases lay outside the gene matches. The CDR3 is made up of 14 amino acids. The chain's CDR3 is CASNRGDRLHTQYF. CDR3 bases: TGTGCCAGCAACCGAGGGGACAGGTTACATACGCAGTATTTT.

CDR3: CSVEDRTTISSYEQYF. As DNA, the CDR3 is TGCAGCGTTGAAGATAGGACTACCATCAGCTCCTACGAGCAGTACTTC. The rearrangement uses TRBV29-1 and TRBJ2-7; weak D call: TRBD2 (6 bases). V was cut by 0 bases and J by 0 bases, with 15 bases left in between. The CDR3 is made up of 16 amino acids. Germline assignment: CDR1 SQVTM and CDR2 ANQGSEA.

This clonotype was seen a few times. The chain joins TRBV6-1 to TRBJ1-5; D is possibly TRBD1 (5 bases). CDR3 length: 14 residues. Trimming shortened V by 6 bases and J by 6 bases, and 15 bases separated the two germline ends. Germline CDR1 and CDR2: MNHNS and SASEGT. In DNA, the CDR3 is TGTGCCAGCAGAGATTCCGGGGGGATTCAGCCCCAGCATTTT. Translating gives CASRDSGGIQPQHF.

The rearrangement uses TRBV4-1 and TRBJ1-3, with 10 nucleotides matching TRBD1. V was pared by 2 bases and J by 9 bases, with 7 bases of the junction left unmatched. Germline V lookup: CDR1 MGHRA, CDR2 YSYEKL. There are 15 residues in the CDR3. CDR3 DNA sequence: TGCGCCAGCAGCCAACCGGGACAGGGGCGAGGCACCATATATTTT. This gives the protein CASSQPGQGRGTIYF.

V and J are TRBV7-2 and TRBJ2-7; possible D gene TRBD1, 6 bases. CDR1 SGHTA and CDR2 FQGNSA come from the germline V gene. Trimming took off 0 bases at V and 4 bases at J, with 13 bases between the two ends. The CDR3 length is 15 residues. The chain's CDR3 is CASSLAGGDFYEQYF. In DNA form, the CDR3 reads TGTGCCAGCAGCTTAGCAGGGGGAGATTTTTACGAGCAGTACTTC.

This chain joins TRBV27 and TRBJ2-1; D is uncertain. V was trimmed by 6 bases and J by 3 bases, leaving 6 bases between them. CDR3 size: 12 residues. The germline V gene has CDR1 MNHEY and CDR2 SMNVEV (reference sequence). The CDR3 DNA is TGTGCCAGCAGAAACATCTACAATGAGCAGTTCTTC. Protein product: CASRNIYNEQFF.

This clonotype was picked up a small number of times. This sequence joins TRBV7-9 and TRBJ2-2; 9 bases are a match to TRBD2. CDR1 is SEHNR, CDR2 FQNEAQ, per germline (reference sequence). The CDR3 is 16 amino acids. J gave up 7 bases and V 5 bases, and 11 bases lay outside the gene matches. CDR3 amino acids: CASSESLAGVSGELFF. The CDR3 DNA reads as TGTGCCAGCAGCGAAAGCTTAGCGGGAGTCAGCGGGGAGCTGTTTTTT.

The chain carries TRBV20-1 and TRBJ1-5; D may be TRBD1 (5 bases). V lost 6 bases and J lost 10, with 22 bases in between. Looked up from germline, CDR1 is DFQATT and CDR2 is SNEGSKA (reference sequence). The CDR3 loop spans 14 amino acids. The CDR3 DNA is TGCAGTGCCGGGGAGGCGGGTGGGGGGGAACCCCAGCATTTT. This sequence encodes CSAGEAGGGEPQHF.

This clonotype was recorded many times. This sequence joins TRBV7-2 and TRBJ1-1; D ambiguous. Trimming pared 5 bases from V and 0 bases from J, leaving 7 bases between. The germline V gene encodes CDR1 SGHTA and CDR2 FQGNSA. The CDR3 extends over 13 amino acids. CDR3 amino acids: CASSGRLNTEAFF. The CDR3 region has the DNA TGTGCCAGCAGCGGACGGTTGAACACTGAAGCTTTCTTT.

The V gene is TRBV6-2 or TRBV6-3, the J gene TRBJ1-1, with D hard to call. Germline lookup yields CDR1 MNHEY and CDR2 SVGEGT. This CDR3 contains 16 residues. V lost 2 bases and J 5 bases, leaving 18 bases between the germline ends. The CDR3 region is CASSYPLEGYGTEAFF. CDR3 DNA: TGTGCCAGCAGTTACCCGCTGGAAGGGTATGGGACTGAAGCTTTCTTT.

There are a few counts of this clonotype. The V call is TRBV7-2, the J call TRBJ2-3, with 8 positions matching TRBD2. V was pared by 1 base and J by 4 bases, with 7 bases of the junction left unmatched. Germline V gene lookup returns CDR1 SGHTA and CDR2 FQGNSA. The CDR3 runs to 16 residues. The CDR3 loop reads CASSLVGSGAADTQYF. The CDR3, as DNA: TGTGCCAGCAGCTTAGTGGGTAGCGGGGCCGCAGATACGCAGTATTTT.